The 15 T cell receptor beta chains below were found in one sample sequenced in a study of blood T cell repertoires in COVID-19. The table came from immunoSEQ multiplex PCR; TCRdb's copy has only in-frame clones and leaves some out. Counted here are more than 95,000 clones, about 80% occurring once; the ten biggest clones make up over 3.5%. The specimen was peripheral blood. The receptors here all came from a man aged 55 to 70 with acute or convalescent COVID-19.

This clone was detected a few times. This chain uses TRBV30 with TRBJ2-2; TRBD2 agrees at 11 bases. Germline CDR1 reads GTSNPN; CDR2 reads SVGIG (reference sequence). V lost 3 bases to trimming and J lost 1 base; unmatched junction nucleotides: 7. This CDR3 is built from 17 residues. In DNA form, the CDR3 reads TGTGCCTGGAGCGGCTTGGGGACTAGCGGGAACACCGGGGAGCTGTTTTTT. This gives the protein CAWSGLGTSGNTGELFF.

The chain has TRBV30 and TRBJ1-4; 7 bases map to TRBD1. The CDR3 contains 14 residues. Germline trimming cut 0 bases from V and 4 bases from J; bases unmatched to any gene: 2. Germline CDR1 reads GTSNPN; CDR2 reads SVGIG (reference sequence). The CDR3 region is CAWSVGGSNEKLFF. The CDR3 nucleotides read TGTGCCTGGAGTGTAGGGGGCAGTAATGAAAAACTGTTTTTT.

The chain carries TRBV27 and TRBJ1-2, with 9 bases aligning to TRBD1. The germline CDR1 and CDR2 sequences are MNHEY and SMNVEV (reference sequence). This CDR3 is 14 amino acids long. Unmatched junction bases numbered 6, after V lost 4 bases and J lost 6 bases. The CDR3 DNA sequence: TGTGCCAGCAGTTCGTACGGACAGGGGAATGGCTACACCTTC. Translated: CASSSYGQGNGYTF.

This rearrangement joins TRBV5-8 to TRBJ2-1; 9 bases fit TRBD2. Trimming took 4 bases from V and 4 from J; bases not matched to a gene: 6. The CDR3 contains 15 residues. From germline, CDR1 is SGHTS and CDR2 YDEGEE. This CDR3 is CASSPASGTYNEQFF. CDR3 DNA sequence: TGTGCCAGCAGCCCGGCTAGCGGGACGTACAATGAGCAGTTCTTC.

The chain's CDR3 is CASSWGEADTEAFF. Written as DNA, the CDR3 is TGCGCCAGCAGTTGGGGGGAAGCGGACACTGAAGCTTTCTTT. The rearrangement links TRBV5-1 to TRBJ1-1, with D possibly TRBD1 on 5 matching bases. The V and J ends lost 5 bases and 3 bases respectively, with 14 bases between them. This CDR3 comprises 14 residues. Germline V gene lookup returns CDR1 SGHRS and CDR2 YFSETQ.

The chain carries TRBV11-3 and TRBJ2-3; D call uncertain. V lost 0 bases to trimming and J lost 0 bases, with 10 bases between them. This CDR3 comprises 16 residues. Germline V gene sequence: CDR1 SGHNT, CDR2 YENEEA. CDR3 bases: TGTGCCAGCAGCTTAGATTCTCCGGGTAGCACAGATACGCAGTATTTT. It specifies CASSLDSPGSTDTQYF. The entire variable domain, with the rest obtained from reference TRBV11-3 and TRBJ2-3, is as follows: EAGVVQSPRYKIIEKKQPVAFWCNPISGHNTLYWYLQNLGQGPELLIRYENEEAVDDSQLPKDRFSAERLKGVDSTLKIQPAELGDSAVYLCASSLDSPGSTDTQYFGPGTRLTVL.

This chain links TRBV10-2 with TRBJ1-2, with 7 bases matching TRBD1. Germline assignment: CDR1 WSHSY and CDR2 SAAADI. The length of the CDR3 is 14 residues. Trimming cost V 7 bases and J 4 bases; bases outside gene matches: 9. The chain's CDR3 is CASKGTGAIYGYTF. The CDR3 bases are TGCGCCAGCAAGGGAACAGGGGCCATCTATGGCTACACCTTC.

The gene calls are TRBV28 and TRBJ2-7, with D possibly TRBD1 on 5 matching bases. There are 12 residues in the CDR3. With 7 bases removed from V and 4 bases from J, the gap between germline ends came to 11 bases. The germline V gene encodes CDR1 MDHEN and CDR2 SYDVKM. CDR3 residues: CASNQGGYEQYV. In DNA, the CDR3 is TGTGCCAGCAACCAGGGTGGATACGAGCAGTACGTC.

The chain uses TRBV4-3 and TRBJ2-1; TRBD2 matches 8 bases. The CDR3 has 19 amino acids. The J segment lost 7 bases and the V segment lost 1 base, leaving 18 bases of the junction unmatched. The germline CDR1 and CDR2 sequences are LGHNA and YSLEER. The CDR3 is CASSQGPILTSGLPNEQFF. The CDR3 DNA is TGCGCCAGCAGCCAAGGCCCAATACTCACTAGCGGACTACCTAATGAGCAGTTCTTC.

The chain uses TRBV5-4 and TRBJ2-1; TRBD2 agrees at 9 bases. CDR1 and CDR2 (germline): SGHNT, YYREEE (reference sequence). The CDR3 loop spans 16 amino acids. V lost 4 bases, J lost 3 bases, and 8 bases stayed unmatched. The CDR3 DNA sequence: TGTGCCAGCAGCCCCGGGACTAGCTTCCTCTACAATGAGCAGTTCTTC. Its protein product is CASSPGTSFLYNEQFF.

This chain links TRBV11-2 with TRBJ1-5; D is possibly TRBD1 (5 bases). Germline V gene sequence: CDR1 SGHAT, CDR2 FQNNGV. V gave up 5 bases and J gave up 0 bases, with 11 bases separating them. The CDR3 covers 15 residues. CDR3 protein: CASSPGGYSNQPQHF. CDR3 DNA: TGTGCCAGCAGCCCCGGGGGGTATAGCAATCAGCCCCAGCATTTT.

The rearrangement joins TRBV4-3 to TRBJ2-5; D uncertain. Germline loops: CDR1 LGHNA, CDR2 YSLEER. The CDR3 is 14 amino acids. V gave up 1 base and J gave up 2 bases, with 8 bases separating them. CDR3 in DNA: TGCGCCAGCAGCCAAGGGCATGGTCAAGAGACCCAGTACTTC. Translating it yields CASSQGHGQETQYF.

The chain couples TRBV19 to TRBJ1-1; unclear D gene. The CDR3 contains 15 residues. Per germline, CDR1 LNHDA and CDR2 SQIVND (reference sequence). Trimming cost V 1 base and J 2 bases, with 11 bases left between them. This chain's CDR3 is CASSIGARINTEAFF. The CDR3 DNA reads TGTGCCAGTAGTATAGGGGCCAGAATAAACACTGAAGCTTTCTTT.

The CDR3 DNA reads as TGTGCCATCATGAATAGCGGGAGGGCCTCCGGAGATACGCAGTATTTT. Protein sequence: CAIMNSGRASGDTQYF. The V and J genes are TRBV10-3 and TRBJ2-3, with TRBD2 matching over 11 bases. V shed 7 bases and J 5 bases; nucleotides not matched to a gene: 11. CDR1 and CDR2 from the germline V gene are ENHRY and SYGVKD. This CDR3 has 16 amino acids.

This clone was picked up a small number of times. This sequence joins TRBV27 and TRBJ1-6, with TRBD1 identical over 7 bases. Per the germline V gene, CDR1 is MNHEY and CDR2 is SMNVEV (reference sequence). CDR3 length: 14 amino acids. The junction had 6 bases not matched to a gene; V was cut back by 6 bases and J by 7 bases. CDR3 amino acids: CASSEQGWNSPLHF. The CDR3 DNA follows: TGTGCCAGCAGCGAACAGGGGTGGAATTCACCCCTCCACTTT.